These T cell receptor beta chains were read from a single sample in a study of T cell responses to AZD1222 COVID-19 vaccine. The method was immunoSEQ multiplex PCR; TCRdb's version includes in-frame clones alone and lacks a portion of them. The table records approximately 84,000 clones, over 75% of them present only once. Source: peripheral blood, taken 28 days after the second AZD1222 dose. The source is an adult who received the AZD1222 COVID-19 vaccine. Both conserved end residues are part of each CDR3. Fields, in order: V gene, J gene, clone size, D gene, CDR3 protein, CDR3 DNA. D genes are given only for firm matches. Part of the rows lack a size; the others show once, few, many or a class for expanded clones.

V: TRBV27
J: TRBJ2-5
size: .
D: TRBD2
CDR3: CASSLRGETQYF
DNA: TGTGCCAGCAGTTTGCGGGGGGAGACCCAGTACTTC

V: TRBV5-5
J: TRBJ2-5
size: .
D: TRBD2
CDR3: CASSLGIGLGPQETQYF
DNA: TGTGCCAGCAGCTTGGGGATCGGACTAGGGCCTCAAGAGACCCAGTACTTC

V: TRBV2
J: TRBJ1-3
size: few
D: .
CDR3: CASSDSASGNTIYF
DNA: TGTGCCAGCAGTGACAGTGCCTCTGGAAACACCATATATTTT

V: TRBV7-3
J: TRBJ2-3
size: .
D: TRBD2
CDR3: CASSLGLAASWGTDTQYF
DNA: TGTGCCAGCAGCTTAGGACTAGCGGCCTCCTGGGGCACAGATACGCAGTATTTT

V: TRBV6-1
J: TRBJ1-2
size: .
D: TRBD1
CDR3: CASVENTGAEGYTF
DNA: TGTGCCAGCGTCGAGAATACAGGGGCTGAGGGCTACACCTTC

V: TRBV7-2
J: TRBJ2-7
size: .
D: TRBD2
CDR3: CASSLSNVGGEQYF
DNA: TGTGCCAGCAGCTTAAGTAATGTCGGGGGGGAGCAGTACTTC

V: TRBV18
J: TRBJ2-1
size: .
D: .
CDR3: CASSPQPFYNEQFF
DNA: TGTGCCAGCTCACCACAACCCTTTTACAATGAGCAGTTCTTC

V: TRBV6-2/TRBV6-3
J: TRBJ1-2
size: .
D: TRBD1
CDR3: CASSYGTVGGYTF
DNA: TGTGCCAGCAGTTATGGGACAGTAGGAGGCTACACCTTC

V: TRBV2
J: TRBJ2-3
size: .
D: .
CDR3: CASSPSIVDTQYF
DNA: TGTGCCAGCAGCCCCAGTATTGTGGATACGCAGTATTTT

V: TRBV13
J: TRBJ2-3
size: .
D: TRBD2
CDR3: CASTTGLRPGGAEDTQYF
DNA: TGTGCCAGCACCACGGGATTGAGGCCCGGGGGGGCCGAAGATACGCAGTATTTT

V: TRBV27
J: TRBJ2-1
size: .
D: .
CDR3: CASSRSTQQNYNLNEQFF
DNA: TGTGCCAGCAGCCGATCAACCCAACAGAATTATAACCTCAATGAGCAGTTCTTC

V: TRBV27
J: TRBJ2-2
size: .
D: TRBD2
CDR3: CASRPGLAWGELFF
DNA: TGTGCCAGCAGACCGGGACTAGCGTGGGGGGAGCTGTTTTTT

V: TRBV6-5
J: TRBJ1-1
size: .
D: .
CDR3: CASSYSRATEAFF
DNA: TGTGCCAGCAGTTACTCCCGGGCGACTGAAGCTTTCTTT

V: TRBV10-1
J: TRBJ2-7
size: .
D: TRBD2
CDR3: CASSPAGAIYEQYF
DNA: TGCGCCAGCAGTCCGGCGGGAGCAATTTACGAGCAGTACTTC

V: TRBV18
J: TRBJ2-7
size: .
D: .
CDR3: CASSPAQTSYEQYF
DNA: TGTGCCAGCTCACCAGCACAGACCTCCTACGAGCAGTACTTC

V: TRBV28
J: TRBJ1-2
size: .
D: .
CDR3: CASSLIQVLDGYTF
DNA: TGTGCCAGCAGCCTAATACAGGTCCTGGATGGCTACACCTTC

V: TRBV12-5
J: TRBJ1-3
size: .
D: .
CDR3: CASGLGETGNTIYF
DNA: TGTGCTAGTGGTTTGGGGGAGACTGGAAACACCATATATTTT

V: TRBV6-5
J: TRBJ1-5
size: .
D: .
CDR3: CASSSVPQGNQPQHF
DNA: TGTGCCAGCAGTTCGGTCCCACAAGGGAATCAGCCCCAGCATTTT

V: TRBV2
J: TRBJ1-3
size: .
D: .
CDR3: CASSANSFGNTIYF
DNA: TGTGCCAGCAGTGCCAATTCGTTTGGAAACACCATATATTTT

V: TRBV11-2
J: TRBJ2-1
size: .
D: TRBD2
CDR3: CASTARAGAYNEQFF
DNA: TGTGCCAGCACCGCCAGGGCGGGGGCCTACAATGAGCAGTTCTTC

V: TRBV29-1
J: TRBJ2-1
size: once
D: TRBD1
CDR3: CSVRDSSYNEQFF
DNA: TGCAGCGTTCGGGACAGCTCCTACAATGAGCAGTTCTTC

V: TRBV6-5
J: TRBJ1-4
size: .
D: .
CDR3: CASSPQGRREKLFF
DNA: TGTGCCAGCAGCCCCCAGGGGAGACGGGAAAAACTGTTTTTT

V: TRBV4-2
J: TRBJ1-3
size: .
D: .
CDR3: CASSQGAGLPGNTIYF
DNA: TGTGCCAGCAGCCAAGGTGCAGGGCTTCCTGGAAACACCATATATTTT

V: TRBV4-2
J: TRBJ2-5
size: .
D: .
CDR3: CASSQDLSRGGETQYF
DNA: TGTGCCAGCAGCCAAGATTTATCGAGGGGTGGAGAGACCCAGTACTTC

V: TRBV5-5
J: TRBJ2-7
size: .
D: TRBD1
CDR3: CASRAGTGGLWEQYF
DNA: TGTGCCAGCAGGGCCGGGACAGGGGGCCTCTGGGAGCAGTACTTC

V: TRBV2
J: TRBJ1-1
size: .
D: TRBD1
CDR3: CASSGQGNTEAFF
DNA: TGTGCCAGTTCGGGACAGGGGAACACTGAAGCTTTCTTT

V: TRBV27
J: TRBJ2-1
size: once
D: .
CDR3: CASSFRWGKAYNEQFF
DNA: TGTGCCAGCAGTTTCCGATGGGGGAAAGCCTACAATGAGCAGTTCTTC

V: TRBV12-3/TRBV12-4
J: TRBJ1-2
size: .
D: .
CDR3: CASRSQGFYGYTF
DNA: TGTGCCAGCAGATCACAGGGATTCTATGGCTACACCTTC

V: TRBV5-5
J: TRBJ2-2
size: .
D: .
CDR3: CASTPTARFTGELFF
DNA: TGTGCCAGCACCCCGACGGCACGCTTCACCGGGGAGCTGTTTTTT

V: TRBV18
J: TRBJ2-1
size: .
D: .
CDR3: CASSPSARVYNEQFF
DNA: TGTGCCAGCTCACCATCTGCCAGGGTGTACAATGAGCAGTTCTTC

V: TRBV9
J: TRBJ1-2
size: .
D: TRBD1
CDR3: CASSVGTGAPYGYTF
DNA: TGTGCCAGCAGCGTCGGGACAGGGGCCCCATATGGCTACACCTTC

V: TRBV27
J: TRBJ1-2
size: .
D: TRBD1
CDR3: CAVRDRGRSGWGYTF
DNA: TGTGCCGTACGGGACAGGGGGCGATCGGGTTGGGGCTACACCTTC

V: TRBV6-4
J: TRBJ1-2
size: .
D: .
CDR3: CASSESQSQGYTF
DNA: TGTGCCAGCAGTGAATCCCAGTCGCAGGGCTACACCTTC

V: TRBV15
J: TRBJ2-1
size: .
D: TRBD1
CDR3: CATSRRQGRNEQFF
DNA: TGTGCCACCAGCAGGCGACAGGGTCGCAATGAGCAGTTCTTC

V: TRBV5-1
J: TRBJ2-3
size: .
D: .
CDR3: CASSLVGDTQYF
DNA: TGCGCCAGCAGCTTGGTAGGAGATACGCAGTATTTT

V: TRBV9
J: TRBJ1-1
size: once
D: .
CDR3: CASSPRTENTEAFF
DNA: TGTGCCAGCAGCCCCCGGACAGAGAACACTGAAGCTTTCTTT

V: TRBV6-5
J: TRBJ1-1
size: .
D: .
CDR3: CASHGRGAAFF
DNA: TGTGCCAGCCATGGGAGGGGGGCAGCTTTCTTT

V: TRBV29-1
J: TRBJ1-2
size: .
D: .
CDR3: CSVEGEDYGYTF
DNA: TGCAGCGTTGAGGGGGAGGACTATGGCTACACCTTC

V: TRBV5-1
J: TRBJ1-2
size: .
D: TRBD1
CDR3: CASSLIRGHGYTF
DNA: TGCGCCAGCAGCTTGATCAGGGGGCATGGCTACACCTTC

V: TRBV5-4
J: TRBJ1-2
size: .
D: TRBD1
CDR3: CASSPGQGADYGYTF
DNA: TGTGCCAGCAGCCCGGGACAGGGAGCGGACTATGGCTACACCTTC

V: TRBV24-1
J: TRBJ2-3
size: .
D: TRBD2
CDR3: CATSGSSGGSTDTQYF
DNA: TGTGCCACCAGTGGGTCTAGCGGGGGGTCCACAGATACGCAGTATTTT

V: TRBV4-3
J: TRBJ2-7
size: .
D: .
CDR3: CASSQDRGPNSYEQYF
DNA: TGCGCCAGCAGCCAAGACAGGGGACCGAATTCCTACGAGCAGTACTTC

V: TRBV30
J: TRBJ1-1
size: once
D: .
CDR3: CAWSVSFGYTEAFF
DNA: TGTGCCTGGAGTGTATCATTCGGCTACACTGAAGCTTTCTTT

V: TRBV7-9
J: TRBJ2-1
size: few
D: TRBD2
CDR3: CASSSDGLAGGRNEQFF
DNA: TGTGCCAGCAGTTCCGACGGACTAGCGGGGGGGCGTAATGAGCAGTTCTTC

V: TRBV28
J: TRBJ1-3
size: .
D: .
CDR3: CASTPKGGRNTIYF
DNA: TGTGCCAGCACGCCGAAGGGAGGGAGGAACACCATATATTTT

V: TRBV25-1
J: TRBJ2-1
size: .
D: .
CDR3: CASSVSLDYIHNEQFF
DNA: TGTGCCAGCAGTGTGTCCCTCGACTACATCCACAATGAGCAGTTCTTC

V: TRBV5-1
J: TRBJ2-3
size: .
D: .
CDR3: CASSLAGITDTQYF
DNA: TGCGCCAGCAGCTTGGCCGGAATCACAGATACGCAGTATTTT

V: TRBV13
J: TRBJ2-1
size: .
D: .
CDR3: CASSSPRTGLRNEQFF
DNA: TGTGCCAGCAGCTCCCCCCGGACGGGGCTTCGGAATGAGCAGTTCTTC

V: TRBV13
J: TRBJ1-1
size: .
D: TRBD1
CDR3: CASSFRDSNTEAFF
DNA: TGTGCCAGCAGCTTCCGGGACAGTAACACTGAAGCTTTCTTT

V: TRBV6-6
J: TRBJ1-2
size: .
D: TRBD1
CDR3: CASSGDSRLTAYGYTF
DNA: TGTGCCAGCAGTGGGGACAGTCGACTAACAGCCTATGGCTACACCTTC